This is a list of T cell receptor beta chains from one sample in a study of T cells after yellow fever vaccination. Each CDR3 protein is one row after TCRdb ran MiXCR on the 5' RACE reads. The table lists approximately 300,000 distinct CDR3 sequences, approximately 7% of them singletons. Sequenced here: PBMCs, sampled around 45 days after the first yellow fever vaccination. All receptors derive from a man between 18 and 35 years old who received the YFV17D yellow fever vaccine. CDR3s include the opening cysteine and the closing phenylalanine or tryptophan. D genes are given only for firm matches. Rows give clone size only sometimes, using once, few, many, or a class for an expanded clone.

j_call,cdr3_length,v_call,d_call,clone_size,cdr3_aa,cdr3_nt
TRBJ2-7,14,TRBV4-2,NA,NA,CASSQEEAVYEQYF,TGTGCCAGCAGCCAAGAGGAAGCTGTCTACGAGCAGTACTTC
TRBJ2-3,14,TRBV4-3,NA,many,CASSQAGFTDTQYF,TGCGCCAGCAGCCAAGCAGGGTTCACAGATACGCAGTATTTT
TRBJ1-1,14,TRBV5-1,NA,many,CASSLDREDTEAFF,TGCGCCAGCAGCTTGGACAGGGAGGACACTGAAGCTTTCTTT
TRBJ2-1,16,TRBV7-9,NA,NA,CASSPTGQSSYNEQFF,TGTGCCAGCAGCCCTACTGGACAGAGCTCCTACAATGAGCAGTTCTTC
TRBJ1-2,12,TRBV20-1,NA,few,CSAEASNYGYTF,TGCAGTGCCGAGGCATCTAACTATGGCTACACCTTC
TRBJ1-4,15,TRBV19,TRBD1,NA,CASRPPGQKNEKLFF,TGTGCCAGTAGACCACCGGGACAGAAGAATGAAAAACTGTTTTTT
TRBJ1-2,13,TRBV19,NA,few,CASRRGSTYGYTF,TGTGCCAGTAGGAGGGGTTCTACCTATGGCTACACCTTC
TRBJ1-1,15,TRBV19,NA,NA,CASSGTRFGDTEAFF,TGTGCCAGTAGCGGGACTCGCTTTGGGGACACTGAAGCTTTCTTT
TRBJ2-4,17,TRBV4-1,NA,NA,CASSQPSGYVAKNIQYF,TGCGCCAGCAGCCAACCTAGTGGGTATGTCGCCAAAAACATTCAGTACTTC
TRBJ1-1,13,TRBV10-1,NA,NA,CASSEQRGTEAFF,TGCGCCAGCAGTGAGCAGAGGGGAACTGAAGCTTTCTTT
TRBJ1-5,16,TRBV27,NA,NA,CASSPRPGGSNQPQHF,TGTGCCAGCAGTCCCCGTCCGGGGGGTAGCAATCAGCCCCAGCATTTT